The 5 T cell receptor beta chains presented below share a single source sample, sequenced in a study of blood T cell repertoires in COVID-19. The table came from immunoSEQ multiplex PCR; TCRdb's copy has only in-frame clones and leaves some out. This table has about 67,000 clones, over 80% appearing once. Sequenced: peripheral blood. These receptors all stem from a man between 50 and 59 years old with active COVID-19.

CDR3 loop: CASTRSGQGAAGELFF. The CDR3 nucleotides read TGCGCCAGCACCAGGTCGGGACAGGGGGCTGCCGGGGAGCTGTTTTTT. The rearrangement uses TRBV5-1 and TRBJ2-2; TRBD1 aligns across 12 bases. Germline CDR1 and CDR2: SGHRS and YFSETQ. The J segment lost 6 bases and the V segment lost 6 bases, leaving 9 bases of the junction unmatched. There are 16 residues in the CDR3.

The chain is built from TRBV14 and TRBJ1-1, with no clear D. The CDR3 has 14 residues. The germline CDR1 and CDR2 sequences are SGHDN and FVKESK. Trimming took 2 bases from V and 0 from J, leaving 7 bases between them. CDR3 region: CASSQRGMNTEAFF. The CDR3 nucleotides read TGTGCCAGCAGCCAAAGAGGGATGAACACTGAAGCTTTCTTT.

CDR3 region: CASSPPQSGGPLNEQFF. The CDR3 DNA follows: TGTGCCAGCAGCCCCCCCCAGAGCGGGGGACCGTTAAATGAGCAGTTCTTC. The chain links TRBV9 to TRBJ2-1; TRBD2 aligns across 8 bases. Looked up from germline, CDR1 is SGDLS and CDR2 is YYNGEE. V trimming: 4 bases; J trimming: 7 bases; junction bases outside the gene matches: 16. The length of the CDR3 is 17 residues.

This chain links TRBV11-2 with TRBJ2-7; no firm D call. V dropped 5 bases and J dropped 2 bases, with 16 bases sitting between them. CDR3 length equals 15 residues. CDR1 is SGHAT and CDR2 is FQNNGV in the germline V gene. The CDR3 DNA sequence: TGTGCCAGCAGCCTACCGCCCCCAGGCACCTACGAGCAGTACTTC. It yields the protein CASSLPPPGTYEQYF.

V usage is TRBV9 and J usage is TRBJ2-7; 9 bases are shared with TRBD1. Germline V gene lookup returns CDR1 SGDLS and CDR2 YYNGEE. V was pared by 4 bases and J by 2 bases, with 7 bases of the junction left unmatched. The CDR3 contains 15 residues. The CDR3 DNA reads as TGTGCCAGCAGCCCCAAGGGACAGGGACCCTACGAGCAGTACTTC. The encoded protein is CASSPKGQGPYEQYF.